The text below deals with one TCR beta chain. Assay used: immunoSEQ multiplex PCR; TCRdb lists only in-frame clones, some missing. The sample holds over 250,000 clones, more than 70% seen once. The record originates from a study of Ad26.COV2.S vaccination and SARS-CoV-2 variants. Turning to the study itself: COV1001, an Ad26.COV2.S trial, supplied this vaccine-arm donor. Doses of Ad26.COV2.S were injected into muscle once or twice, 56 days apart.

The length of the CDR3 is 14 residues. Germline V gene lookup returns CDR1 LGHDT and CDR2 YNNKEL (reference sequence). Trimming left V 2 bases short and J 2 bases short, with 9 bases between. The treatment: some 20 received Ad26.COV2.S at low or high dose, single or two shots; about 5 received placebo; per-sample allocation not given. It was on day 63 after the first vaccine or placebo injection that samples were taken. The starting material was peripheral blood, obtained in a trial of Ad26.COV2.S vaccine versus placebo. This rearrangement joins TRBV3-1 (or the pseudogene TRBV3-2) to TRBJ1-1; TRBD1 is a possible D gene (5 bases). The clonotype comes from a person between 18 and 65 years old who received the Ad26.COV2.S COVID-19 vaccine or a placebo. The CDR3 reads CASSQSGYNTEAFF. The CDR3 DNA reads as TGTGCCAGCAGCCAATCAGGGTATAACACTGAAGCTTTCTTT.